This is a list of T cell receptor beta chains from one sample in a study of blood T cell repertoires in COVID-19. Assay: immunoSEQ multiplex PCR; the TCRdb copy retains only in-frame clones and omits some. There are approximately 24,000 clones in the sample; approximately 77% occur only once, and roughly 30% lies in the top ten. Sequenced input: peripheral blood. These receptors originate from a human donor in a cohort sampled during active COVID-19. Each CDR3 is given with its conserved first and last residue. A D gene is named only where the DNA matches it firmly. Not all rows give a size; the values are once, few, many and, for expanded clones, a class.

length	V	D	J	size	DNA	CDR3
11	TRBV27	NA	TRBJ2-7	few	TGTGCCAGCGCCCGGCGGGACGAGCAGTACTTC	CASARRDEQYF
16	TRBV7-2	TRBD1	TRBJ1-1	NA	TGTGCCAGCAGCTTAGCTAGGGACAGCATGAACACTGAAGCTTTCTTT	CASSLARDSMNTEAFF
12	TRBV29-1	TRBD1	TRBJ1-1	NA	TGCAGCGTTGCCCGACAGGGGGCGGAAGCTTTCTTT	CSVARQGAEAFF
12	TRBV28	NA	TRBJ1-5	NA	TGTGCCAGCAGTTTTCGTTATCAGCCCCAGCATTTT	CASSFRYQPQHF
14	TRBV7-9	NA	TRBJ1-3	NA	TGTGCCAGCAGCTTTGCGGGCTCTGGAAACACCATATATTTT	CASSFAGSGNTIYF
16	TRBV6-2/TRBV6-3	NA	TRBJ2-5	once	TGTGCCAGCAGTTACTCGGGGAGGGGGTCCCAAGAGACCCAGTACTTC	CASSYSGRGSQETQYF
16	TRBV4-2	NA	TRBJ2-2	NA	TGTGCCAGCAGCCAACAGACAGTTTCGAACACCGGGGAGCTGTTTTTT	CASSQQTVSNTGELFF
15	TRBV19	NA	TRBJ1-1	NA	TGTGCCAGTAGTATGGAGGTAGGGCGGGGGACTGAAGCTTTCTTT	CASSMEVGRGTEAFF
14	TRBV28	NA	TRBJ2-1	NA	TGTGCCAGCATCACAGGGGGGGCTTACGATGAGCAGTTCTTC	CASITGGAYDEQFF
14	TRBV5-6	NA	TRBJ1-6	NA	TGTGCCAGCAGCTTGGTGGCGGTTACCTCACCCCTCCACTTT	CASSLVAVTSPLHF
14	TRBV19	TRBD1	TRBJ1-5	NA	TGTGCCAGTAGCCAGGACAGGGGCAATCAGCCCCAGCATTTT	CASSQDRGNQPQHF
15	TRBV18	TRBD2	TRBJ2-7	NA	TGTGCCAGCTCACCACCACAACTAGCGGGGGGCGAGCAGTACTTC	CASSPPQLAGGEQYF
15	TRBV18	NA	TRBJ2-3	few	TGTGCCAGCTCGCTCACCGTGGCAACCACAGATACGCAGTATTTT	CASSLTVATTDTQYF
16	TRBV11-3	TRBD2	TRBJ2-5	NA	TGTGCCAGCAGCGAGGGGACTAGCGGGGGCAAAGAGACCCAGTACTTC	CASSEGTSGGKETQYF
12	TRBV6-2/TRBV6-3	NA	TRBJ2-1	medium-sized	TGTGCCAGCAGTTACTCAGGGGTTGAGCAGTTCTTC	CASSYSGVEQFF
13	TRBV19	NA	TRBJ1-6	NA	TGTGCCAGTACCAGCTCCTATAATTCACCCCTCCACTTT	CASTSSYNSPLHF
11	TRBV30	NA	TRBJ1-1	NA	TGTGCCTGGACCCCAAGACATGAAGCTTTCTTT	CAWTPRHEAFF
14	TRBV19	TRBD2	TRBJ2-1	few	TGTGCCAGTACTATGAGCGGGAAATACAATGAGCAGTTCTTC	CASTMSGKYNEQFF
14	TRBV15	NA	TRBJ2-1	NA	TGTGCCACCAGCAGTGGTCTAGCGAACAATGAGCAGTTCTTC	CATSSGLANNEQFF
15	TRBV7-9	NA	TRBJ1-4	few	TGTGCCAGCAGCTTAGGTCAAATCCCAAATGAAAAACTGTTTTTT	CASSLGQIPNEKLFF
13	TRBV20-1	NA	TRBJ1-5	NA	TGCAGTGCTAGTCGCAGGTACAATCAGCCCCAGCATTTT	CSASRRYNQPQHF
16	TRBV30	TRBD2	TRBJ2-7	NA	TGTGCCTGGAGCCTGGGACTAGCGGGAGGGACCCACGAGCAGTACTTC	CAWSLGLAGGTHEQYF
15	TRBV7-9	TRBD1	TRBJ2-4	NA	TGTGCCAGCAGCTGGGGACAGGGGGTAGAAAACATTCAGTACTTC	CASSWGQGVENIQYF
13	TRBV2	TRBD1	TRBJ2-7	NA	TGTGCCAGCAGTAGAGGGGGCCTCTACGAGCAGTACTTC	CASSRGGLYEQYF
15	TRBV21-1	NA	TRBJ1-5	NA	TGTGCCAGCAGTGACAGGGCGGGTGGCAATCAGCCCCAGCATTTT	CASSDRAGGNQPQHF
12	TRBV9	NA	TRBJ1-1	NA	TGTGCCAGTGAATCGAGGATCACTGAAGCTTTCTTT	CASESRITEAFF
15	TRBV19	NA	TRBJ1-3	NA	TGTGCCAGTCTCGAGGCTGGCGGCTCTGGAAACACCATATATTTT	CASLEAGGSGNTIYF
15	TRBV7-9	NA	TRBJ1-2	NA	TGTGCCAGCAGCGACCGGGAGTATCGGGGATATGGCTACACCTTC	CASSDREYRGYGYTF
17	TRBV5-1	TRBD1	TRBJ1-1	once	TGCGCCAGCAGCTACAATAGGGACAGTGCCCTTAACACTGAAGCTTTCTTT	CASSYNRDSALNTEAFF
15	TRBV5-1	TRBD1	TRBJ2-1	NA	TGCGCCAGCAGCTTAAGGACAGGGGGAAACAATGAGCAGTTCTTC	CASSLRTGGNNEQFF
14	TRBV10-1	TRBD2	TRBJ2-1	NA	TGCGCCAGCAGTGAGGTAGCGGGAGTAGGTGAGCAGTTCTTC	CASSEVAGVGEQFF
13	TRBV7-2	NA	TRBJ1-2	NA	TGTGCCAGCAGCTTGGAGGGGTTCGGTGGCTACACCTTC	CASSLEGFGGYTF
16	TRBV30	TRBD1	TRBJ1-5	NA	TGTGCCTGGAGTCGTCCCCGACAGGGGGGAGATCAGCCCCAGCATTTT	CAWSRPRQGGDQPQHF
14	TRBV6-5	NA	TRBJ1-1	NA	TGTGCCAGCAGCCCCCGGGATCGGAACACTGAAGCTTTCTTT	CASSPRDRNTEAFF
14	TRBV4-3	NA	TRBJ1-6	NA	TGCGCCAGCAGCCAAGAACTGGAGTTTTCACCCCTCCACTTT	CASSQELEFSPLHF
15	TRBV18	NA	TRBJ2-3	NA	TGTGCCACCATCGACAGGTCCCCTGACACAGATACGCAGTATTTT	CATIDRSPDTDTQYF
14	TRBV2	NA	TRBJ2-5	NA	TGTGCCAGCAGTCCCCGGGAGATCGGTGAGACCCAGTACTTC	CASSPREIGETQYF
14	TRBV7-2	NA	TRBJ2-7	NA	TGTGCCAGCAGCTCTAAATTTGGTTCCTACGAGCAGTACTTC	CASSSKFGSYEQYF
16	TRBV25-1	NA	TRBJ1-3	NA	TGTGCCAGCAGTGGGGGGACAACCGGTACTGGAAACACCATATATTTT	CASSGGTTGTGNTIYF
14	TRBV5-6	NA	TRBJ2-3	NA	TGTGCCAGCAGGGTGGAGGGTCGCACAGATACGCAGTATTTT	CASRVEGRTDTQYF
11	TRBV6-6	NA	TRBJ1-2	NA	TGTGCCAGCTGGGGACAATATGGCTACACCTTC	CASWGQYGYTF
15	TRBV24-1	TRBD1	TRBJ2-7	NA	TGTGCCACCAGTGATCCCCGGGACAGGTCCTACGAGCAGTACTTC	CATSDPRDRSYEQYF
20	TRBV4-3	NA	TRBJ2-2	once	TGCGCCAGCAGCCAAGATGATCTATCCTCGGGCAGGGCCAACACCGGGGAGCTGTTTTTT	CASSQDDLSSGRANTGELFF
14	TRBV19	TRBD2	TRBJ2-5	NA	TGTGCCAGTAGTCTCGGGACTAGCCGGGAGACCCAGTACTTC	CASSLGTSRETQYF
15	TRBV18	TRBD1	TRBJ2-7	NA	TGTGCCAGCTCACTCGGACAGGTTACCTCCTACGAGCAGTACTTC	CASSLGQVTSYEQYF
13	TRBV28	TRBD1	TRBJ1-5	once	TGTGCCAGCCGGACAGGGGGCAATCAGCCCCAGCATTTT	CASRTGGNQPQHF
15	TRBV5-5	TRBD1	TRBJ2-1	NA	TGTGCCAGCAGCGGGACAGGGTATCAGGTCAATGAGCAGTTCTTC	CASSGTGYQVNEQFF
15	TRBV5-8	NA	TRBJ2-1	NA	TGTGCCAGCAGTTACTCCCCGGGAGCCTACAATGAGCAGTTCTTC	CASSYSPGAYNEQFF
15	TRBV19	NA	TRBJ1-4	NA	TGTGCCAGTAGGGTGTGGGGGCAGACTAATGAAAAACTGTTTTTT	CASRVWGQTNEKLFF
14	TRBV27	TRBD1	TRBJ1-2	NA	TGTGCCAGCAGTTTTCGACAGGGGACCTATGGCTACACCTTC	CASSFRQGTYGYTF
12	TRBV7-6	NA	TRBJ1-2	NA	TGTGCCAGCAGCTCGAACTATGATGGCTACACCTTC	CASSSNYDGYTF
13	TRBV7-9	NA	TRBJ1-2	NA	TGTGCCAGCAGCGCAGACAGTGAGAATGGCTACACCTTC	CASSADSENGYTF